These T cell receptor beta chains were read from a single sample in a study of cytomegalovirus exposure and HLA in healthy donors. The protocol was immunoSEQ multiplex PCR, while the TCRdb copy is restricted to in-frame clones and leaves out a portion. The sample has approximately 100,000 clones; around 81% are singletons. Sequenced material: PBMCs. Receptors originate from a woman aged 25 to 45 in good health and CMV-seronegative. Both conserved end residues are part of each CDR3. D genes are given only for firm matches. Rows give clone size only sometimes, using once, few, many, or a class for an expanded clone.

j_call clone_size d_call v_call cdr3_aa cdr3_nt
TRBJ2-1 - TRBD1 TRBV9 CASSDRDRAYNEQFF TGTGCCAGCAGCGACCGGGACAGGGCCTACAATGAGCAGTTCTTC
TRBJ2-2 few - TRBV7-8 CASSYPTGPTGELFF TGTGCCAGCAGTTACCCGACAGGACCCACCGGGGAGCTGTTTTTT
TRBJ2-7 - - TRBV5-3 CARSFEVQKLGPPYEQYF TGTGCCAGAAGCTTCGAGGTCCAGAAGTTAGGTCCCCCCTACGAGCAGTACTTC
TRBJ1-2 - TRBD1 TRBV6-4 CASRLYGTAGGYTF TGTGCCAGCAGACTGTACGGGACAGCCGGCGGCTACACCTTC
TRBJ2-1 - TRBD2 TRBV7-2 CASSPYIGTSGNDEQFF TGTGCCAGCAGCCCCTATATAGGGACTAGCGGGAATGATGAGCAGTTCTTC
TRBJ1-2 - - TRBV5-1 CASSLEGDGDYGYTF TGCGCCAGCAGCTTGGAGGGGGACGGGGACTATGGCTACACCTTC
TRBJ2-1 - - TRBV28 CATVVYNEQFF TGTGCCACCGTCGTATACAATGAGCAGTTCTTC
TRBJ1-6 - - TRBV28 CASSSGTPSSYNSPLHF TGTGCCAGCAGCTCCGGGACACCGAGCTCCTATAATTCACCCCTCCACTTT
TRBJ2-7 - TRBD2 TRBV5-1 CASSLRWTSGLYEQYF TGCGCCAGCAGCTTGAGGTGGACTAGCGGGCTGTACGAGCAGTACTTC
TRBJ2-1 - - TRBV7-3 CASSQGPTSNEQFF TGTGCCAGCAGTCAGGGGCCTACTTCCAATGAGCAGTTCTTC
TRBJ2-7 - TRBD1 TRBV2 CASSAPWTGDYEQYF TGTGCCAGCAGTGCCCCCTGGACAGGGGACTACGAGCAGTACTTC
TRBJ1-1 once TRBD1 TRBV6-5 CASSYETGQTEAFF TGTGCCAGCAGTTACGAGACAGGGCAAACTGAAGCTTTCTTT
TRBJ2-1 - TRBD2 TRBV7-2 CATRGTSRRDEQFF TGTGCTACCCGGGGGACTAGCAGACGGGATGAGCAGTTCTTC
TRBJ2-1 - TRBD2 TRBV27 CASSPGTTYNEQFF TGTGCCAGCAGTCCCGGGACTACCTACAATGAGCAGTTCTTC
TRBJ1-5 - - TRBV2 CASSEAISLANQPQHF TGTGCCAGCAGTGAAGCCATTAGCCTAGCGAATCAGCCCCAGCATTTT
TRBJ2-7 - TRBD2 TRBV5-8 CASSLELADYEQYF TGTGCCAGCAGCTTAGAACTAGCGGACTACGAGCAGTACTTC